This entry lists 7 T cell receptor beta chains sequenced from one sample in a study of technical replicates of blood from several donors. Only in-frame clones appear in the TCRdb table, and some are missing; sequencing was by immunoSEQ multiplex PCR. This repertoire shows about 81,000 clones, roughly 77% found once; its top ten account for around 3.9%. Material: PBMCs. These receptors all come from a human donor in good health. Some clones in this sample may be carry-over from other donors' samples.

A single count supports this clone. V gene TRBV4-2 combines with J gene TRBJ2-4; a weak D match, TRBD2 (6 bases). The CDR3 extends over 16 amino acids. Germline CDR1 reads LGHNA; CDR2 reads YNFKEQ. V shed 1 base and J shed 1 base, with 11 bases lying between them. This chain's CDR3 is CASSQVDGTAKNIQYF. The CDR3 region has the DNA TGTGCCAGCAGCCAAGTGGACGGGACTGCCAAAAACATTCAGTACTTC.

The J gene is TRBJ1-3, the V gene TRBV6-1, with 7 positions matching TRBD1. From germline, CDR1 is MNHNS and CDR2 SASEGT. CDR3 length: 17 residues. The V gene end was trimmed by 1 base and the J gene end by 0 bases; junction bases not matched to a gene: 6. CDR3 nucleotides: TGTGCCAGCAGTGAAGGGACAGGTCTGAGCTCTGGAAACACCATATATTTT. Protein: CASSEGTGLSSGNTIYF.

This chain uses TRBV9 with TRBJ2-2, with 7 nucleotides matching TRBD2. Per the germline V gene, CDR1 is SGDLS and CDR2 is YYNGEE. Trimming at V came to 4 bases and at J to 4 bases, leaving 7 bases not matched to a gene. CDR3 length equals 15 residues. CDR3 DNA: TGTGCCAGCAGCCCACGACTAGCAGTCACCGGGGAGCTGTTTTTT. Protein product: CASSPRLAVTGELFF.

This clone showed up just once. V gene TRBV5-4 combines with J gene TRBJ1-3; D gene ambiguous. This CDR3 region has 18 residues. Trimming removed 3 bases from V and 2 bases from J, with 21 bases in between. Germline CDR1 is SGHNT and CDR2 is YYREEE (reference sequence). The CDR3 region is CASSSSPAPTDPGNTIYF. CDR3 nucleotide sequence: TGTGCCAGCAGCTCCTCCCCGGCCCCGACTGACCCTGGAAACACCATATATTTT.

The chain uses TRBV19 and TRBJ1-5, with 10 bases identical to TRBD1. The germline V gene encodes CDR1 LNHDA and CDR2 SQIVND (reference sequence). CDR3 size: 16 residues. The V and J ends lost 6 bases and 4 bases, in that order; junction bases with no gene match: 9. In DNA, the CDR3 is TGTGCCAGTAGCCGCAGACAGGGGGCGTCGAATCAGCCCCAGCATTTT. This codes for CASSRRQGASNQPQHF.

The chain combines TRBV2 with TRBJ1-5; no definite D call. The germline V gene has CDR1 SNHLY and CDR2 FYNNEI. The V gene lost 2 bases and the J gene lost 3 bases, with 5 bases spanning the gap. The length of the CDR3 is 13 residues. CDR3 amino acids: CASSELVNQPQHF. DNA for the CDR3: TGTGCCAGCAGTGAATTAGTCAATCAGCCCCAGCATTTT.

The chain uses TRBV28 and TRBJ1-6; no clear D gene. The germline gives CDR1 MDHEN, CDR2 SYDVKM. The CDR3 has 17 residues. V was trimmed by 3 bases and J by 0 bases, leaving 12 bases between them. The CDR3 sequence is CASSFERSSSYNSPLHF. In nucleotides, the CDR3 is TGTGCCAGCAGTTTCGAACGCTCGAGCTCCTATAATTCACCCCTCCACTTT.